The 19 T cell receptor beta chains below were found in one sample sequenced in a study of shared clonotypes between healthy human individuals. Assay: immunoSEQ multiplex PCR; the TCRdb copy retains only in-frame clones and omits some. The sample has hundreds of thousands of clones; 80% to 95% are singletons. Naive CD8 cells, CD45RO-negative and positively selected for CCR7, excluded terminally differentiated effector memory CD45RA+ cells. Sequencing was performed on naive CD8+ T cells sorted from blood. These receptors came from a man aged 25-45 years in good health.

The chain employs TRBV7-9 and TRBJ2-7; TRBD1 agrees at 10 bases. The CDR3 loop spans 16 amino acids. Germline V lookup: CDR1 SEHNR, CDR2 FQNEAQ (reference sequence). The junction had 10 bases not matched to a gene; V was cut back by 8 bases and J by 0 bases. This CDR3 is CASSNFGTGASYEQYF. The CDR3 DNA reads TGTGCCAGCTCTAATTTTGGGACAGGGGCCTCCTACGAGCAGTACTTC.

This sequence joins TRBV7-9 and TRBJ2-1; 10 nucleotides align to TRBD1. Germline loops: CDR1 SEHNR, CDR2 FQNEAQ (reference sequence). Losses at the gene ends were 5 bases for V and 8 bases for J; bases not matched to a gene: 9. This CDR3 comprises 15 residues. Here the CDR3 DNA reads TGTGCCAGCAGCGCGGGACAGGGGCCGTTCGATGAGCAGTTCTTC. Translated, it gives CASSAGQGPFDEQFF.

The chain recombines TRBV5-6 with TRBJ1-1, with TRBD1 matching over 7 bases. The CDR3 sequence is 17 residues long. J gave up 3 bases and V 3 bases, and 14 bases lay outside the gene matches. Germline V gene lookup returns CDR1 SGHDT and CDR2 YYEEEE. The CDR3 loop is CASSSDRDYGLHTEAFF. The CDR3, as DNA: TGTGCCAGCAGCTCAGACAGGGATTACGGTTTGCACACTGAAGCTTTCTTT.

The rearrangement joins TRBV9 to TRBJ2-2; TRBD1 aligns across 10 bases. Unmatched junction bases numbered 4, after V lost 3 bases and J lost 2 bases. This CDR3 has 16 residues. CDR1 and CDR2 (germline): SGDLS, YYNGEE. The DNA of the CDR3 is TGTGCCAGCAGCGACCGGGACAGGGGTAACACCGGGGAGCTGTTTTTT. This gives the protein CASSDRDRGNTGELFF.

CDR3 protein: CASSPPLWGALYGYTF. The CDR3 nucleotides read TGTGCCAGCAGTCCACCCCTTTGGGGGGCGCTTTATGGCTACACCTTC. V usage is TRBV28 and J usage is TRBJ1-2; the D gene is possibly TRBD1 (6 bases). Germline V lookup: CDR1 MDHEN, CDR2 SYDVKM. This CDR3 has 16 amino acids. The germline V and J ends were trimmed by 5 bases and 5 bases, with 21 bases remaining between them.

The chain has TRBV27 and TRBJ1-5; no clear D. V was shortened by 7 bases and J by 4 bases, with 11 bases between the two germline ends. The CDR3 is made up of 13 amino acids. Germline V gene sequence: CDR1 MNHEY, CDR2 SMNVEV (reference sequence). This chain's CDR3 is CASTIGLNQPQHF. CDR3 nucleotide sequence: TGTGCCAGCACTATAGGTCTAAATCAGCCCCAGCATTTT.

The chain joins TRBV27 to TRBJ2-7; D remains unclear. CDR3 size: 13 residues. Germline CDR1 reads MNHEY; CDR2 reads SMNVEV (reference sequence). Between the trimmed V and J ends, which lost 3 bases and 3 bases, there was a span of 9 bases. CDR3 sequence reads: CASSLMGNYEQYF. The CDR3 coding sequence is TGTGCCAGCAGTTTGATGGGTAACTACGAGCAGTACTTC.

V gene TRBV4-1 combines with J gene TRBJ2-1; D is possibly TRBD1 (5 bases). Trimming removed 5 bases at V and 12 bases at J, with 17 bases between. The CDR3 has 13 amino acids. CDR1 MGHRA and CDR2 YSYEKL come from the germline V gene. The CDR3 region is CASSSSPAQVQFF. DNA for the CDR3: TGCGCCAGCAGCTCCTCTCCGGCACAGGTGCAGTTCTTC.

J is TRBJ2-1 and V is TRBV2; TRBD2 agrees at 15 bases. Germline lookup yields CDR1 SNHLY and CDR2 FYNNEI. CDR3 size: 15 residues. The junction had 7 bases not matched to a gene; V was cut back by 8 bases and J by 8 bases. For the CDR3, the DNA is TGTGCCAGCCAACGGACTAGCGGGAGGGGCGATGAGCAGTTCTTC. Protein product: CASQRTSGRGDEQFF. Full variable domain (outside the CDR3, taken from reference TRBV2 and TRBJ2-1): EPEVTQTPSHQVTQMGQEVILRCVPISNHLYFYWYRQILGQKVEFLVSFYNNEISEKSEIFDDQFSVERPDGSNFTLKIRSTKLEDSAMYFCASQRTSGRGDEQFFGPGTRLTVL.

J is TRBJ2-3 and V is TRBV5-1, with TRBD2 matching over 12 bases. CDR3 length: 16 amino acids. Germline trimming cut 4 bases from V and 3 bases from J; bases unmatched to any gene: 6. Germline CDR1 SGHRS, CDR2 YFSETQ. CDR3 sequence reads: CASSPETSGRTDTQYF. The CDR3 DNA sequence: TGCGCCAGCAGCCCCGAAACTAGCGGGAGGACAGATACGCAGTATTTT.

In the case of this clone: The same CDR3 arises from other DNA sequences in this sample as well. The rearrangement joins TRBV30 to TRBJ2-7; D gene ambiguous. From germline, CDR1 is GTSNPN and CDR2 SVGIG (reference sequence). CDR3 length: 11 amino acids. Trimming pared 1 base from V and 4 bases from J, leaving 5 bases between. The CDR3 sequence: CAWSGSYEQYF. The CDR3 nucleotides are TGTGCCTGGAGTGGATCTTACGAGCAGTACTTC.

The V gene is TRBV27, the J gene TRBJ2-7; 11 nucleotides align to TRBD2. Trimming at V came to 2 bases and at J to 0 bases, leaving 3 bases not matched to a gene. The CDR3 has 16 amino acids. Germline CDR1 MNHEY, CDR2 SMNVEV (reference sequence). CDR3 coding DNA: TGTGCCAGCAGTTTAAAGGGACTAGCGGCCTCCTACGAGCAGTACTTC. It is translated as CASSLKGLAASYEQYF.

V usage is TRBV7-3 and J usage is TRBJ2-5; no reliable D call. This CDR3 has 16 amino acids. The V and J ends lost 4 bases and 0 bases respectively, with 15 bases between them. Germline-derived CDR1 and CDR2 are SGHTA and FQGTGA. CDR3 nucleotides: TGTGCCAGCAGCTACAATCCCCCCCGGGACCAAGAGACCCAGTACTTC. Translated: CASSYNPPRDQETQYF.

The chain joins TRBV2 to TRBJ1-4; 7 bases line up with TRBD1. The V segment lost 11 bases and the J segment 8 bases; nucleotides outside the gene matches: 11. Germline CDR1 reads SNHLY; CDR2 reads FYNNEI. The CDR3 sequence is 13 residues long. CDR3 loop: CAVQGGFEEKLFF. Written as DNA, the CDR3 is TGTGCCGTACAAGGGGGCTTTGAGGAAAAACTGTTTTTT.

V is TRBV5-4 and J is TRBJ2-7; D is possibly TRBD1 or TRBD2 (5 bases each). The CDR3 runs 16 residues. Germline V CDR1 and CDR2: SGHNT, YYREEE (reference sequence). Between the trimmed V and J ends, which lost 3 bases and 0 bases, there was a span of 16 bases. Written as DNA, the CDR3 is TGTGCCAGCAGCTCTTGGGACGGACAACGCTCCTACGAGCAGTACTTC. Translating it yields CASSSWDGQRSYEQYF.

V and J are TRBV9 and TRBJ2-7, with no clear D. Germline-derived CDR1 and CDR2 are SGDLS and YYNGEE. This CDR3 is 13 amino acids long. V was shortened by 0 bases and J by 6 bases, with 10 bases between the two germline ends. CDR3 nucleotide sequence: TGTGCCAGCAGCGTAGATGATTTCGTCGAGCAGTACTTC. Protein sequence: CASSVDDFVEQYF.

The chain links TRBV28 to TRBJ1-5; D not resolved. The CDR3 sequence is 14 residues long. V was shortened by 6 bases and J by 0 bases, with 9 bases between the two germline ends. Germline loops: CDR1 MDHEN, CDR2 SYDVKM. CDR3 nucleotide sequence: TGTGCCAGCAGCCCGACACTTAGCAATCAGCCCCAGCATTTT. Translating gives CASSPTLSNQPQHF.

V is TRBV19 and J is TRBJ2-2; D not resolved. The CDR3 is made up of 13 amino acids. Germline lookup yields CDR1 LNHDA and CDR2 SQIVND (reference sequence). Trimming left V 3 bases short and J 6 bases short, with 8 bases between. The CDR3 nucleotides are TGTGCCAGTAGTATTGGCCCGCCCGGGGAGCTGTTTTTT. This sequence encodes CASSIGPPGELFF.

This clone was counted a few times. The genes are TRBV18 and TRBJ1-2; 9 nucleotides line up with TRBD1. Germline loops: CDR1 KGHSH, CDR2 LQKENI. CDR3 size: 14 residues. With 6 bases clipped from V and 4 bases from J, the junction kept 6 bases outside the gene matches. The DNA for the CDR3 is TGTGCCAGCTCCCCGGGACAGGGCCTCTATGGCTACACCTTC. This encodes CASSPGQGLYGYTF.